The rows below give T cell receptor beta chains drawn from one sample of a study of Ad26.COV2.S vaccination and SARS-CoV-2 variants. Sequencing used immunoSEQ multiplex PCR; TCRdb keeps in-frame clones, though not all of them. The table has roughly 700,000 clones, 80% to 90% seen once. The sequenced sample was peripheral blood, obtained in a trial of Ad26.COV2.S vaccine versus placebo. The source is a person aged 18-60 years who received the Ad26.COV2.S COVID-19 vaccine or a placebo. CDR3s include the opening cysteine and the closing phenylalanine or tryptophan. Fields, in order: V gene, clone size, J gene, D gene, CDR3 protein, CDR3 DNA. A D gene is named only where the DNA matches it firmly. Where a row states a size, it is once, few, many or the class of an expanded clone; other rows omit it.

TRBV19	-	TRBJ1-4	-	CASSPREARYEKLFF	TGTGCCAGTAGTCCCCGGGAAGCTCGGTATGAAAAACTGTTTTTT
TRBV7-2	-	TRBJ1-2	-	CASSPDSQYGYTF	TGTGCCAGCAGCCCGGACAGCCAGTATGGCTACACCTTC
TRBV24-1	-	TRBJ1-1	-	CATSERGVNEAFF	TGTGCCACCAGTGAGCGAGGGGTAAATGAAGCTTTCTTT
TRBV20-1	-	TRBJ1-2	-	CSAREAYGYTF	TGCAGTGCTAGAGAGGCCTATGGCTACACCTTC
TRBV7-2	-	TRBJ2-5	TRBD2	CASSFTSGHIGGRETQYF	TGTGCCAGCAGCTTTACTAGCGGGCATATCGGGGGCCGAGAGACCCAGTACTTC
TRBV15	-	TRBJ2-1	-	CATSRDLARTEQFF	TGTGCCACCAGCAGAGATCTTGCCCGCACTGAGCAGTTCTTC
TRBV7-2	-	TRBJ1-6	-	CASSLARGSPLHF	TGTGCCAGCAGCTTAGCCCGCGGTTCACCCCTCCACTTT
TRBV7-2	-	TRBJ1-5	TRBD1	CASSIRGDQPQHF	TGTGCCAGCAGCATCAGGGGGGACCAGCCCCAGCATTTT
TRBV11-3	-	TRBJ2-3	TRBD2	CASSLGGAGGLDTQYF	TGTGCCAGCAGCTTGGGGGGAGCGGGGGGTCTAGATACGCAGTATTTT
TRBV7-2	-	TRBJ1-1	-	CASSLPDSRDTEAFF	TGTGCCAGCAGCTTACCCGACAGCAGGGACACTGAAGCTTTCTTT
TRBV11-2	-	TRBJ2-7	-	CASSLVVYPESSYEQYF	TGTGCCAGCAGCTTAGTTGTTTATCCCGAGAGTTCCTACGAGCAGTACTTC
TRBV12-3/TRBV12-4	-	TRBJ1-2	-	CASSLRVGNGYTF	TGTGCCAGCAGTTTAAGGGTAGGAAATGGCTACACCTTC
TRBV15	-	TRBJ2-5	-	CATSRAGLGETQYF	TGTGCCACCAGCAGGGCCGGGCTCGGGGAGACCCAGTACTTC
TRBV7-7	many	TRBJ2-3	TRBD2	CASSPRLAGEDTQYF	TGTGCCAGCAGCCCCCGACTAGCGGGGGAAGATACGCAGTATTTT
TRBV19	-	TRBJ1-4	TRBD1	CASSVKQGGSREKLFF	TGTGCCAGTAGTGTGAAACAGGGGGGAAGCCGTGAAAAACTGTTTTTT
TRBV5-6	-	TRBJ1-2	TRBD1	CASSRDRGFYGYTF	TGTGCCAGCAGCCGAGACAGGGGGTTCTATGGCTACACCTTC
TRBV30	-	TRBJ1-3	-	CAWSRGSGNTIYF	TGTGCCTGGAGTCGTGGCTCTGGAAACACCATATATTTT
TRBV24-1	once	TRBJ1-1	-	CATQRGDMNTEAFF	TGTGCCACCCAGAGGGGGGACATGAACACTGAAGCTTTCTTT
TRBV7-9	-	TRBJ1-2	-	CASSPSLTRRNGYTF	TGTGCCAGCAGCCCCAGCCTGACACGAAGGAATGGCTACACCTTC
TRBV7-3	once	TRBJ1-1	-	CASSSTPGQAFF	TGTGCCAGCAGCTCTACACCGGGACAAGCTTTCTTT
TRBV19	-	TRBJ2-7	TRBD2	CASSILADSYEQYF	TGTGCCAGTAGTATCCTAGCGGATTCCTACGAGCAGTACTTC
TRBV27	-	TRBJ2-7	-	CASSFNAGNYEQYF	TGTGCCAGCAGTTTTAATGCAGGGAACTACGAGCAGTACTTC
TRBV18	-	TRBJ1-4	-	CASSPIGDTEKLFF	TGTGCCAGCTCACCCATTGGGGACACTGAAAAACTGTTTTTT
TRBV7-2	-	TRBJ1-6	-	CASSSGPSSPLHF	TGTGCCAGCAGCTCGGGACCAAGTTCACCCCTCCACTTT
TRBV5-1	-	TRBJ2-1	TRBD2	CASSLGLAGAGEQFF	TGCGCCAGCAGCTTGGGACTAGCGGGAGCGGGTGAGCAGTTCTTC
TRBV19	-	TRBJ2-7	TRBD2	CASSPLTSGSSYEQYF	TGTGCCAGTAGTCCATTGACTAGCGGGAGCTCCTACGAGCAGTACTTC
TRBV6-2/TRBV6-3	-	TRBJ1-2	-	CASSYFDFYGYTF	TGTGCCAGCAGTTACTTTGATTTTTATGGCTACACCTTC
TRBV19	-	TRBJ1-5	-	CASSPRQRTSNQPQHF	TGTGCCAGTAGTCCCCGACAGCGGACAAGCAATCAGCCCCAGCATTTT
TRBV6-5	-	TRBJ1-3	-	CASSLQGFGNTIYF	TGTGCCAGCAGCCTACAGGGTTTTGGAAACACCATATATTTT
TRBV4-2	-	TRBJ1-2	-	CASSQVQRSAGVHGYTF	TGTGCCAGCAGCCAAGTCCAAAGAAGTGCGGGGGTACATGGCTACACCTTC
TRBV27	-	TRBJ2-1	TRBD2	CASSWGTSGSNEQFF	TGTGCCAGCAGCTGGGGGACTAGCGGATCAAATGAGCAGTTCTTC
TRBV6-5	-	TRBJ1-2	-	CASSYSTGAGGYGYTF	TGTGCCAGCAGTTACTCGACGGGCGCTGGGGGCTATGGCTACACCTTC
TRBV18	-	TRBJ2-1	-	CASSPEWGARYNEQFF	TGTGCCAGCTCACCAGAGTGGGGGGCGAGGTACAATGAGCAGTTCTTC